The source of this T cell receptor (beta chain) is a study of blood T cell repertoires in COVID-19. Turning to the study itself: In each case, the material was cDNA or gDNA derived from T cells, B-cell-depleted T cells, or PBMCs.

One Seattle source followed patients from active infection through their disease course. This CDR3 is built from 14 residues. The V gene end was trimmed by 8 bases and the J gene end by 4 bases; junction bases not matched to a gene: 10. CDR1 is MNHEY and CDR2 is SVGAGI in the germline V gene. In the authors' workflow: How many nucleated cells were present was estimated from reference gene primer amplification. Generated by immunoSEQ multiplex PCR, the TCRdb table keeps only in-frame clones and is missing some. The D gene and trimming were derived from the DNA, and the V and J assignments and clone size from that table. Among roughly 330,000 clones listed, about 87% were seen once.

The chain recombines TRBV6-5 with TRBJ1-2; 7 bases are a match to TRBD1. The TCR originated in a man aged 25 to 45 with COVID-19, enrolled during active disease. Sequencing was done on a sample of peripheral blood. CDR3 coding DNA: TGTGCCAGCCGGGGGCAGGGACAGTCCTATGGCTACACCTTC. This codes for CASRGQGQSYGYTF.